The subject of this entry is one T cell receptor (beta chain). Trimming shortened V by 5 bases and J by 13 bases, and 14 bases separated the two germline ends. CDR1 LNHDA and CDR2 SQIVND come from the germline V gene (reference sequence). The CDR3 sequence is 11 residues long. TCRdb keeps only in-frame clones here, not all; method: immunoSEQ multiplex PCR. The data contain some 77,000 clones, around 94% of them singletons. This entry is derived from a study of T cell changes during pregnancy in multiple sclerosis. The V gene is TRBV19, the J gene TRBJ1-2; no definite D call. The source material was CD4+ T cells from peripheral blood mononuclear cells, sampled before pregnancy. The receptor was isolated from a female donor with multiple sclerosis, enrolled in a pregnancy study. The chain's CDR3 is CASSFGYGGTF. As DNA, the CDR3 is TGTGCCAGTAGTTTCGGCTATGGCGGCACCTTC.